This is a list of T cell receptor delta chains from one sample in a study of Vδ1+ human thymocytes. TCRdb processed the multiplex PCR reads again with the CATT caller. The sample carries under 85,000 delta-chain clones, about 35% recorded once. Sequencing was done on a sample of Vdelta1+ gamma-delta thymocytes from the thymus. These receptors all come from a boy under two years old who had congenital heart surgery. Each CDR3 is given with its conserved first and last residue. D genes are given only for firm matches. For some rows the clone size is stated as once, few or many, or as a class when expanded; others skip it.

D gene,clone size,J gene,V gene,CDR3 protein,CDR3 DNA
-,many,TRDJ1,TRDV2,CACDPLPFSYTDKLIF,TGTGCCTGTGACCCCCTTCCATTTTCGTACACCGATAAACTCATCTTT
-,-,TRDJ1,TRDV1,CALGEHPGHIVYTDKLIF,TGTGCTCTTGGGGAACATCCGGGGCATATCGTTTACACCGATAAACTCATCTTT
TRDD3,-,TRDJ1,TRDV1,CALGEEDGGCLYTDKLIF,TGTGCTCTTGGGGAGGAGGACGGGGGATGCTTGTACACCGATAAACTCATCTTT
-,-,TRDJ1,TRDV1,CALGVPTPGHPSGPDKLIF,TGTGCTCTTGGGGTCCCGACCCCTGGCCATCCAAGTGGCCCCGATAAACTCATCTTT
-,-,TRDJ1,TRDV1,CALEPLPTCTMYTDKLIF,TGTGCTCTTGAACCCCTCCCCACGTGTACCATGTACACCGATAAACTCATCTTT
-,-,TRDJ1,TRDV1,CALGETSWNPETDKLIF,TGTGCTCTTGGGGAAACAAGCTGGAACCCAGAGACCGATAAACTCATCTTT
TRDD3,-,TRDJ1,TRDV1,CALGYLSYGGYAVRRGTELIF,TGTGCTCTTGGGTATCTATCCTACGGGGGATACGCGGTAAGAAGGGGGACTGAACTCATCTTT
-,-,TRDJ1,TRDV1,CALGEPMINPGDLVVRMGTDKLIF,TGTGCTCTTGGGGAACCCATGATCAATCCCGGGGACCTTGTGGTCCGCATGGGCACCGATAAACTCATCTTT
-,-,TRDJ1,TRDV1,CALGELAAYSGGFTDKLIF,TGTGCTCTTGGGGAACTAGCGGCATACTCCGGTGGGTTTACCGATAAACTCATCTTT
TRDD3,-,TRDJ1,TRDV1,CALGERIFPVTLGDKSGGDKLIF,TGTGCTCTTGGGGAACGCATTTTCCCTGTTACGCTGGGGGATAAATCTGGGGGCGATAAACTCATTTTT
TRDD3,-,TRDJ1,TRDV1,CALGEYRPRTSGGSRCTDKLIF,TGTGCTCTTGGGGAATACCGTCCGCGGACATCAGGGGGATCGCGCTGTACCGATAAACTCATCTTT
TRDD3,-,TRDJ1,TRDV1,CALGGKYSLLSTGGYARSDKLIF,TGTGCTCTTGGGGGCAAATACTCCCTTCTCTCTACTGGGGGATACGCAAGGTCCGATAAACTCATCTTT
TRDD3,few,TRDJ1,TRDV1,CAHGEFRSYAGGYAYKLIF,TGTGCTCATGGGGAATTTCGGTCCTACGCTGGGGGATACGCCTATAAACTCATCTTT
TRDD3,-,TRDJ1,TRDV1,CALGELLAISYWGIRVVYTDKLIF,TGTGCTCTTGGGGAACTTCTCGCTATTTCCTACTGGGGGATACGCGTAGTGTACACCGATAAACTCATCTTT
TRDD3,-,TRDJ1,TRDV1,CALGELVGRPAGWLGEYTDKLIF,TGTGCTCTTGGGGAACTAGTGGGACGTCCTGCCGGCTGGCTGGGGGAGTACACCGATAAACTCATCTTT
TRDD2,-,TRDJ1,TRDV1,CALGLPSYNWGSDKLIF,TGTGCTCTTGGGCTGCCTTCCTACAATTGGGGGAGCGATAAACTCATCTTT
TRDD3,-,TRDJ1,TRDV1,CALGELVPHYGASLGDDKLIF,TGTGCTCTTGGGGAACTAGTCCCCCATTACGGCGCCTCACTGGGGGATGATAAACTCATCTTT
TRDD3,-,TRDJ1,TRDV2,CACDTVLPLLWGDHYTDKLIF,TGTGCCTGTGACACCGTTCTTCCCCTGCTCTGGGGGGACCACTACACCGATAAACTCATCTTT
TRDD3,-,TRDJ1,TRDV1,CALGGVNRAYWGIRVYTDKLIF,TGTGCTCTTGGGGGCGTAAATCGCGCGTACTGGGGGATACGGGTGTACACCGATAAACTCATCTTT
TRDD3,few,TRDJ1,TRDV1,CALGEGPTQTIWGIRYSGTDKLIF,TGTGCTCTTGGGGAAGGGCCAACCCAGACTATCTGGGGGATACGCTACTCTGGCACCGATAAACTCATCTTT
-,-,TRDJ1,TRDV2,CACWEHTDKLIF,TGTGCCTGCTGGGAGCACACCGATAAACTCATCTTT
-,few,TRDJ1,TRDV1,CALPGGYTDKLIF,TGTGCCCTGCCAGGGGGTTACACCGATAAACTCATCTTT
-,few,TRDJ1,TRDV1,CALGPNYTDKLIF,TGTGCTCTTGGGCCTAATTACACCGATAAACTCATCTTT
TRDD3,few,TRDJ1,TRDV1,CALGAFNRVLGDPNTDKLIF,TGTGCTCTTGGGGCCTTCAATCGGGTCTTGGGGGATCCGAACACCGATAAACTCATCTTT